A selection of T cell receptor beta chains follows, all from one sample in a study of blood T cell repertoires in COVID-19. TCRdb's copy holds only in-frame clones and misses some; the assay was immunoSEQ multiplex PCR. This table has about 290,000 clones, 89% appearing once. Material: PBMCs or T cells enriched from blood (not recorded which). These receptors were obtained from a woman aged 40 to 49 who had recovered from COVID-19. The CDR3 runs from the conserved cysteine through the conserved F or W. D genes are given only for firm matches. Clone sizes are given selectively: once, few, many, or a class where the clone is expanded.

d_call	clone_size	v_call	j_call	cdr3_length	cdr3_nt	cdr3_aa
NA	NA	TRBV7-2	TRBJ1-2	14	TGTGCCAGCAGCGGTTCCCAGGGTACCTATGGCTACACCTTC	CASSGSQGTYGYTF
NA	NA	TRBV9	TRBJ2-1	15	TGTGCCAGCAGCGTAACGAGCGGCTCCTACAATGAGCAGTTCTTC	CASSVTSGSYNEQFF
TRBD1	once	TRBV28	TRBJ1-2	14	TGTGCCAGCACCTCCGGGACAGGCGTCTATGGCTACACCTTC	CASTSGTGVYGYTF
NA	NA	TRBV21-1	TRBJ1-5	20	TGTGCCAGCAGCAACTGCCGGTCAGTCCCGGCCCAAATAACCCACGGGGCCCAGCATTTT	CASSNCRSVPAQITHGAQHF
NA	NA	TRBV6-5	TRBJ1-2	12	TGTGCCAGCACCAAAAGCGGGTATGGCTACACCTTC	CASTKSGYGYTF
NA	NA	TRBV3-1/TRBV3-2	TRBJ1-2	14	TGTGCCAGCAGCTTACAGGGAAGGAGGTATGGCTACACCTTC	CASSLQGRRYGYTF
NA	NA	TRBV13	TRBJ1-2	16	TGTGCCAGCAGCTTAAAAGTTACAGTAGCTAACTATGGCTACACCTTC	CASSLKVTVANYGYTF
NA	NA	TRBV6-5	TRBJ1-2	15	TGTGCCAGCAGTTACTGGGCACAGGGCTCGGACGGCTACACCTTC	CASSYWAQGSDGYTF
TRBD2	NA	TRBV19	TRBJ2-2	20	TGTGCCAGTAGTATAGTAGTCCGGGGCGGGAGGGCCAGTGGTTCCGGGGAGCTGTTTTTT	CASSIVVRGGRASGSGELFF
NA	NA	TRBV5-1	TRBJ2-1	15	TGCGCCAGCAGCCCGCTAGAGGTTTCCTACAATGAGCAGTTCTTC	CASSPLEVSYNEQFF
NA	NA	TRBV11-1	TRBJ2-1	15	TGTGCCAGCAGCTTAGTGCAGGGTGGGGGGTCTGAGCAGTTCTTC	CASSLVQGGGSEQFF
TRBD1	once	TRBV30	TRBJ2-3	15	TGTGCCTGGGGCCGGGGACAGGGAGACACAGATACGCAGTATTTT	CAWGRGQGDTDTQYF
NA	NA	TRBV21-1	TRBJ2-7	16	TGTGCCAGCAGCAAAGACGTACAGGGCGAGTCCTACGAGCAGTACTTC	CASSKDVQGESYEQYF
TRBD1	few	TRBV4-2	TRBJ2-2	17	TGTGCCAGCAGCCCCGGGACAGGCCTTACGAACACCGGGGAGCTGTTTTTT	CASSPGTGLTNTGELFF
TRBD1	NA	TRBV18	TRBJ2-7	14	TGTGCCAGCTCACCACCGGACAGGAACTACGAGCAGTACTTC	CASSPPDRNYEQYF
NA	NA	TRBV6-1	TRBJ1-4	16	TGTGCCAGCAGTGAAGCCCCGGGTTGGGCTAATGAAAAACTGTTTTTT	CASSEAPGWANEKLFF
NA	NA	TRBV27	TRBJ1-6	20	TGTGCCAGCAGTTTTTCGCTGCAGGGCCCGTCCAGCTCCTATAATTCACCCCTCCACTTT	CASSFSLQGPSSSYNSPLHF
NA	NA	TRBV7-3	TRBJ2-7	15	TGTGCCAGCAGCTTACGAGGCCAGCTTGGGTACGAGCAGTACTTC	CASSLRGQLGYEQYF
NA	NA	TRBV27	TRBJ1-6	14	TGTGCCAGCAGTCTCGGGACACCGAATTCACCCCTCCACTTT	CASSLGTPNSPLHF
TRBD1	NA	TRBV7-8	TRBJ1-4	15	TGTGCCAGCAGCTCCTGGACAGGGATAAATGAAAAACTGTTTTTT	CASSSWTGINEKLFF
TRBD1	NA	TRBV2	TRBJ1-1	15	TGTGCCAGCAGTGCGTGGGACAGGGGTAAGACTGAAGCTTTCTTT	CASSAWDRGKTEAFF
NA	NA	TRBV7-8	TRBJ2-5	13	TGTGCCAGCAGCACCCGGACTGGGAGGTCCCAGTACTTC	CASSTRTGRSQYF
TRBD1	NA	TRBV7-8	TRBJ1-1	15	TGTGCCAGCAGCTTAGTGAGGGGGCATGAGACTGAAGCTTTCTTT	CASSLVRGHETEAFF
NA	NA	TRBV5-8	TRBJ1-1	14	TGTGCCAGCAGCTTACTGGGGGGGAACACTGAAGCTTTCTTT	CASSLLGGNTEAFF
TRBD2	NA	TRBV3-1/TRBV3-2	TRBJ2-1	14	TGTGCCAGCAGCCAGACTAGCGGGAGCTATGAGCAGTTCTTC	CASSQTSGSYEQFF
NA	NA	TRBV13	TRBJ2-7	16	TGTGCCAGCAGCTTAGGAGCAAGTCCCTCCGCGGCCGAGCAGTACTTC	CASSLGASPSAAEQYF
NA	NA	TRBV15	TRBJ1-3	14	TGTGCCACCAGCGTCGACAATCCAGGAAACACCATATATTTT	CATSVDNPGNTIYF
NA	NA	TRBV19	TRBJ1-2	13	TGTGCCAGTAGTATTCATCGGTTTTATGGCTACACCTTC	CASSIHRFYGYTF
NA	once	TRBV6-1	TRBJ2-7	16	TGTGCCAGCAGTGAGCCGAGCGGCGGCTCATCCTACGAGCAGTACTTC	CASSEPSGGSSYEQYF
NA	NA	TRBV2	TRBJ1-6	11	TGTGCCAGCAGGATACAGGGAAACCTTTCCTTT	CASRIQGNLSF
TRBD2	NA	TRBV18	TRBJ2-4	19	TGTGCCAGCTCGCGAAAGTTGAAGACGGGAGCGGGGTCTCGGGTGGTTCAGTACTTC	CASSRKLKTGAGSRVVQYF
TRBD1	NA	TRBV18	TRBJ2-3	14	TGTGCCAGCTCACCAGGGACAGTCACAGATACGCAGTATTTT	CASSPGTVTDTQYF
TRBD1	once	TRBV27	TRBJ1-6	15	TGTGCCAGCAGCCCCGCGGGACAGGGGAATTCACCCCTCCACTTT	CASSPAGQGNSPLHF